These 19 T cell receptor beta chains originate from one sample sequenced in a study of blood T cell repertoires in COVID-19. This table comes from immunoSEQ multiplex PCR, and its TCRdb copy is limited to in-frame clones, with some not included. The sample holds over 300,000 clones, roughly 90% seen once. The sequenced sample consisted of peripheral blood. All receptors derive from a man between 35 and 55 years old with acute or convalescent COVID-19.

The chain employs TRBV13 and TRBJ2-5, with 7 bases identical to TRBD2. CDR3 length: 13 residues. The J segment lost 5 bases and the V segment lost 3 bases, leaving 3 bases of the junction unmatched. In germline, CDR1 is PRHDT, CDR2 FYEKMQ (reference sequence). CDR3 in amino acids: CASSFQGGETQYF. CDR3 DNA: TGTGCCAGCAGCTTTCAGGGAGGGGAGACCCAGTACTTC. The variable domain in full, with the rest retrieved from reference TRBV13 and TRBJ2-5, is AAGVIQSPRHLIKEKRETATLKCYPIPRHDTVYWYQQGPGQDPQFLISFYEKMQSDKGSIPDRFSAQQFSDYHSELNMSSLELGDSALYFCASSFQGGETQYFGPGTRLLVL.

This clone is a singleton in its sample. The chain links TRBV2 to TRBJ2-7, with TRBD2 matching over 12 bases. V lost 11 bases to trimming and J lost 9 bases; unmatched junction nucleotides: 11. CDR3 length: 13 amino acids. Germline CDR1 and CDR2: SNHLY and FYNNEI. CDR3 sequence reads: CAGRARLAGVQYF. CDR3 coding DNA: TGTGCCGGTCGGGCGCGACTAGCGGGAGTGCAGTACTTC.

This chain joins TRBV9 and TRBJ1-3, with 7 bases that match TRBD1. The germline V gene has CDR1 SGDLS and CDR2 YYNGEE. V was clipped by 0 bases and J by 3 bases; unmatched bases: 9. CDR3 length equals 17 residues. CDR3 bases: TGTGCCAGCAGCGTAGAGGGGAGGACAGGTTATGGAAACACCATATATTTT. This codes for CASSVEGRTGYGNTIYF.

The V call is TRBV7-9, the J call TRBJ2-7, with 8 positions matching TRBD2. The CDR3 is 13 residues long. J lost 7 bases, V lost 4 bases, and 6 bases had no gene match. CDR1 SEHNR and CDR2 FQNEAQ come from the germline V gene (reference sequence). In DNA form, the CDR3 reads TGTGCCAGCAGCTCGACTTTAGCGGGGGAGCAGTACTTC. This codes for CASSSTLAGEQYF. The variable domain in full, with the rest retrieved from reference TRBV7-9 and TRBJ2-7, is DTGVSQNPRHKITKRGQNVTFRCDPISEHNRLYWYRQTLGQGPEFLTYFQNEAQLEKSRLLSDRFSAERPKGSFSTLEIQRTEQGDSAMYLCASSSTLAGEQYFGPGTRLTVT.

The V gene is TRBV19, the J gene TRBJ1-2; D remains unclear. Germline V lookup: CDR1 LNHDA, CDR2 SQIVND (reference sequence). This CDR3 region has 12 residues. Deletions cut 8 bases from V and 6 bases from J, with 13 bases between. Here the CDR3 reads CASQRGVDGYTF. CDR3 nucleotide sequence: TGTGCCAGTCAGCGGGGAGTCGATGGCTACACCTTC.

This sequence joins TRBV24-1 and TRBJ2-3, with D possibly being TRBD2 (6 bases). V lost 4 bases and J 0 bases, leaving 10 bases between the germline ends. The CDR3 extends over 15 amino acids. Germline V gene lookup returns CDR1 KGHDR and CDR2 SFDVKD. In DNA, the CDR3 is TGTGCCACCAGTGACCCGAGCGGGAGCACAGATACGCAGTATTTT. This translates into CATSDPSGSTDTQYF.

The chain carries TRBV5-6 and TRBJ2-3; D possibly corresponds to TRBD1 (8 bases). CDR1 is SGHDT, CDR2 YYEEEE, per germline. The CDR3 runs 14 residues. Trimming stripped 3 bases from V and 6 bases from J, with 14 bases between. This CDR3 reads CASSSGQGGDTQYF. In nucleotides, the CDR3 is TGTGCCAGCAGCTCTGGACAGGGAGGGGATACGCAGTATTTT.

The gene calls are TRBV19 and TRBJ1-6; D is undetermined. The V gene lost 3 bases and the J gene lost 10 bases, with 13 bases spanning the gap. This CDR3 contains 14 residues. Germline CDR1 reads LNHDA; CDR2 reads SQIVND (reference sequence). The CDR3 DNA reads as TGTGCCAGTAGTATCCGGCCAGGAAAGTCACCCCTCCACTTT. Encoded protein: CASSIRPGKSPLHF.

The gene calls are TRBV30 and TRBJ1-5; no reliable D call. With 0 bases removed from V and 9 bases from J, the gap between germline ends came to 15 bases. The CDR3 contains 14 residues. CDR1 GTSNPN and CDR2 SVGIG come from the germline V gene (reference sequence). CDR3 bases: TGTGCCTGGAGTGTATCCAGGTCCCTGGGGCCCCAGCATTTT. As protein: CAWSVSRSLGPQHF.

The count of this clone is one. This chain links TRBV30 with TRBJ1-6; a possible D gene is TRBD1 (5 bases). This CDR3 region has 13 residues. The V gene's germline CDR1 is GTSNPN and CDR2 SVGIG (reference sequence). Trimming stripped 4 bases from V and 10 bases from J, with 14 bases between. The CDR3 loop reads CAWMGGVASPLHF. In DNA form, the CDR3 reads TGTGCCTGGATGGGAGGGGTGGCCTCACCCCTCCACTTT.

The chain uses TRBV7-2 and TRBJ2-7; maybe TRBD2 (5 bases). This CDR3 is 14 amino acids long. The V and J ends lost 0 bases and 3 bases respectively, with 9 bases between them. CDR1 is SGHTA and CDR2 is FQGNSA in the germline V gene. The CDR3 loop reads CASSLAGKNYEQYF. The CDR3 DNA is TGTGCCAGCAGCTTAGCCGGGAAGAACTACGAGCAGTACTTC. Combining the CDR3 with reference TRBV7-2 and TRBJ2-7 gives the whole variable domain GAGVSQSPSNKVTEKGKDVELRCDPISGHTALYWYRQSLGQGLEFLIYFQGNSAPDKSGLPSDRFSAERTGGSVSTLTIQRTQQEDSAVYLCASSLAGKNYEQYFGPGTRLTVT.

The chain carries TRBV5-5 and TRBJ2-7, with D possibly matching TRBD2 (5 bases). V lost 1 base, J lost 3 bases, and 11 bases lay in between. CDR1 and CDR2 from the germline V gene are SGHKS and YYEKEE (reference sequence). The CDR3 totals 14 residues. CDR3 loop: CASSLLRDYYEQYF. The CDR3 nucleotides are TGTGCCAGCAGCTTGCTACGGGATTACTACGAGCAGTACTTC.

This clone was detected only once. V usage is TRBV7-3 and J usage is TRBJ2-3; 9 bases match TRBD1. This CDR3 comprises 15 residues. CDR1 SGHTA and CDR2 FQGTGA come from the germline V gene. V shed 5 bases and J 4 bases; nucleotides not matched to a gene: 7. The CDR3 protein is CASSPGTGNPDTQYF. The DNA for the CDR3 is TGTGCCAGCAGCCCCGGGACAGGGAACCCAGATACGCAGTATTTT.

The V gene is TRBV5-6, the J gene TRBJ2-2, with TRBD2 as a possible D gene (5 bases). The V end lost 4 bases, the J end lost 8 bases, and 15 bases lay between the germline ends. Germline lookup yields CDR1 SGHDT and CDR2 YYEEEE. This CDR3 region has 14 residues. CDR3 protein: CASSPVPSGGELFF. The CDR3, as DNA: TGTGCCAGCAGCCCAGTCCCGTCGGGGGGGGAGCTGTTTTTT.

The CDR3 DNA reads as TGTGCCAGCAGCTTGCGAGGTGGGGCCAACGTCCTGACTTTC. This codes for CASSLRGGANVLTF. The rearrangement uses TRBV5-8 and TRBJ2-6; D remains ambiguous. The V end lost 1 base, the J end lost 3 bases, and 5 bases lay between the germline ends. Germline assignment: CDR1 SGHTS and CDR2 YDEGEE. The CDR3 loop spans 14 amino acids.

The chain is built from TRBV10-1 and TRBJ2-7; 11 bases are shared with TRBD2. Trimming removed 8 bases from V and 7 bases from J; junction bases left unmatched: 7. Per germline, CDR1 WNHNN and CDR2 SYGVQD (reference sequence). CDR3 size: 13 residues. The CDR3 DNA follows: TGCGCCAGCGGGGGACTAGCGGACGGGGAGCAGTACTTC. Protein sequence: CASGGLADGEQYF.

J is TRBJ2-1 and V is TRBV27; TRBD2 aligns across 16 bases. The CDR3 consists of 16 residues. Losses at the gene ends were 3 bases for V and 8 bases for J; bases not matched to a gene: 4. Germline V gene data show CDR1 as MNHEY and CDR2 as SMNVEV (reference sequence). The CDR3 loop is CASSLRGTSGRDEQFF. CDR3 DNA: TGTGCCAGCAGTTTGAGGGGGACTAGCGGGAGGGATGAGCAGTTCTTC.

A note on this clone: One junction end disagrees with the germline gene, perhaps due to a read error. The chain couples TRBV7-7 to TRBJ2-7; 10 nucleotides agree with TRBD2. The CDR3 is 15 amino acids. In germline, CDR1 is SSHAT, CDR2 FNYEAQ (reference sequence). The CDR3 loop is CASSFSSGRENEQYF. The CDR3 nucleotides are TGTGCTAGCAGTTTCTCTAGCGGGAGAGAGAACGAGCAGTACTTC.

This chain connects TRBV9 to TRBJ2-1; D uncertain. The V gene lost 0 bases and the J gene lost 7 bases, with 11 bases spanning the gap. Germline loops: CDR1 SGDLS, CDR2 YYNGEE. This CDR3 is 14 amino acids long. The CDR3 DNA is TGTGCCAGCAGCGTAGTCCACGAGACTAATGAGCAGTTCTTC. This encodes CASSVVHETNEQFF.